The following is a TCR beta chain sequence with its context. Antigen: not known. Some clones are missing from TCRdb's copy, which holds only in-frame ones; the method was immunoSEQ multiplex PCR. The data show some 100,000 clones, with just over 90% seen just once and 1.3% held by the top ten. The V gene's germline CDR1 is MNHEY and CDR2 SVGAGI. The V end lost 5 bases, the J end lost 9 bases, and 14 bases lay between the germline ends. The CDR3 consists of 13 residues. The sample comes from a study of T cell responses to AZD1222 COVID-19 vaccine. Overall study findings and caveats: Repertoire samples came only from after the peak T cell response. Distributed over spike, vaccine-associated CD4 TCRs predominated at 160-218 and 743-854. When two AZD1222 doses had been given, Spike-specific TCR breadth and depth rose. It should be noted that donors were predominantly white British and more often female, and clonal diversity was possibly underestimated.

The chain uses TRBV6-5 and TRBJ2-1; D not resolved. The source was peripheral blood, collected on day 0 of AZD1222 vaccination. The receptor's source is an adult in good health. The CDR3 reads CASSLNLQGEQFF. In nucleotides, the CDR3 is TGTGCCAGCAGTCTTAACCTACAAGGTGAGCAGTTCTTC.